These 29 T cell receptor beta chains came from one sample sequenced in a study of shared clonotypes between healthy human individuals (TCRdb year 2020). The method was the immunoSEQ multiplex PCR assay. The clones in this table, taken by TCRdb from immuneACCESS, are in-frame only. Not every clone is retained; where verified, under half of the shortfall comes from an unresolved V gene, and the cause of the rest is unknown. The sample includes 500,000 to 550,000 clones, with 95% to 96% observed a single time. The top ten constitute 0.064% of the sample. The specimen was naive CD4+ T cells sorted from blood. Explained via the paper, the cell subset or site label denotes: CD45RA+ positively selected. Receptor source: a woman between 25 and 40 years old in good health.

The rearrangement uses TRBV5-1 and TRBJ2-3; maybe TRBD2 (5 bases). The germline CDR1 and CDR2 sequences are SGHRS and YFSETQ. The CDR3 spans 14 residues. Between the trimmed V and J ends, which lost 3 bases and 0 bases, there was a span of 8 bases. CDR3 sequence reads: CASSSGLSTDTQYF. CDR3 nucleotide sequence: TGCGCCAGCAGCTCAGGACTGAGCACAGATACGCAGTATTTT. Combining the CDR3 with reference TRBV5-1 and TRBJ2-3 gives the whole variable domain KAGVTQTPRYLIKTRGQQVTLSCSPISGHRSVSWYQQTPGQGLQFLFEYFSETQRNKGNFPGRFSGRQFSNSRSEMNVSTLELGDSALYLCASSSGLSTDTQYFGPGTRLTVL.

The chain links TRBV4-1 to TRBJ1-4, with 7 nucleotides matching TRBD1. After removal of 1 base from V and 2 bases from J, the junction contained 1 base not matched to a gene. Germline V gene data show CDR1 as MGHRA and CDR2 as YSYEKL. This CDR3 contains 15 residues. CDR3: CASSQGGQTNEKLFF. CDR3 sequence (DNA): TGCGCCAGCAGCCAAGGGGGACAGACTAATGAAAAACTGTTTTTT.

The J gene is TRBJ1-5, the V gene TRBV2; 7 bases match TRBD1. CDR1 is SNHLY and CDR2 is FYNNEI in the germline V gene. CDR3 size: 14 residues. J was trimmed by 5 bases and V by 6 bases; bases with no gene match: 7. The CDR3 coding sequence is TGTGCCAGCAGAGGTCAGGGGGGGTATCAGCCCCAGCATTTT. Its protein is CASRGQGGYQPQHF.

This sequence joins TRBV7-9 and TRBJ1-1; maybe TRBD1 (5 bases). Germline V gene lookup returns CDR1 SEHNR and CDR2 FQNEAQ (reference sequence). V lost 5 bases, J lost 2 bases, and 9 bases lay in between. This CDR3 contains 13 residues. In nucleotides, the CDR3 is TGTGCCAGCAGCCCGACAGTCAACACTGAAGCTTTCTTT. Amino acid sequence: CASSPTVNTEAFF.

The chain carries TRBV5-1 and TRBJ2-7; the match to TRBD1 covers 7 bases. Germline V lookup: CDR1 SGHRS, CDR2 YFSETQ. The V gene end was trimmed by 3 bases and the J gene end by 1 base; junction bases not matched to a gene: 4. This CDR3 spans 14 amino acids. In nucleotides, the CDR3 is TGCGCCAGCAGCTCGGGACAGCTGTCCTACGAGCAGTACTTC. Its translation is CASSSGQLSYEQYF. The complete variable domain, with remaining parts taken from reference TRBV5-1 and TRBJ2-7, reads KAGVTQTPRYLIKTRGQQVTLSCSPISGHRSVSWYQQTPGQGLQFLFEYFSETQRNKGNFPGRFSGRQFSNSRSEMNVSTLELGDSALYLCASSSGQLSYEQYFGPGTRLTVT.

The chain carries TRBV5-8 and TRBJ2-5; D gene unclear. The CDR3 length is 13 residues. Germline CDR1 is SGHTS and CDR2 is YDEGEE. The V gene lost 2 bases and the J gene lost 5 bases, with 10 bases spanning the gap. The CDR3 nucleotides are TGTGCCAGCAGCTTCTCCAAACGGGAGACCCAGTACTTC. Encoded protein: CASSFSKRETQYF.

The chain links TRBV30 to TRBJ1-3; TRBD1 might be the D (5 bases). CDR1 and CDR2 from the germline V gene are GTSNPN and SVGIG (reference sequence). Deletions cut 5 bases from V and 1 base from J, with 9 bases between. CDR3 length equals 13 residues. The CDR3 DNA reads TGTGCCTGGGGCAAGGGGTCTGGAAACACCATATATTTT. As protein: CAWGKGSGNTIYF.

The chain joins TRBV4-1 to TRBJ2-2; 7 bases align to TRBD2. With 0 bases clipped from V and 0 bases from J, the junction kept 1 base outside the gene matches. The CDR3 has 16 amino acids. Germline V gene sequence: CDR1 MGHRA, CDR2 YSYEKL. CDR3 sequence reads: CASSQDLAANTGELFF. In nucleotides, the CDR3 is TGCGCCAGCAGCCAAGATCTAGCGGCGAACACCGGGGAGCTGTTTTTT.

This clone appeared once. Different DNA sequences within this sample yield the same CDR3. The V gene is TRBV7-2, the J gene TRBJ1-4, with D unresolved. Germline V gene sequence: CDR1 SGHTA, CDR2 FQGNSA. The V end was cut by 1 base, the J end by 4 bases, with 10 bases between. The CDR3 runs to 15 residues. The CDR3 DNA is TGTGCCAGCAGCTTAGGAGGACGCATTAATGAAAAACTGTTTTTT. Encoded protein: CASSLGGRINEKLFF.

This sequence joins TRBV28 and TRBJ1-5; 8 nucleotides match TRBD1. V dropped 5 bases and J dropped 11; count of bases not matched to a gene: 11. Germline lookup yields CDR1 MDHEN and CDR2 SYDVKM. The CDR3 length is 14 residues. CDR3 coding DNA: TGTGCCAGCAGTCTGGACAGGGTCGGCGCGACCCAGCATTTT. This translates into CASSLDRVGATQHF. Based on the CDR3 plus reference TRBV28 and TRBJ1-5, the full variable domain is DVKVTQSSRYLVKRTGEKVFLECVQDMDHENMFWYRQDPGLGLRLIYFSYDVKMKEKGDIPEGYSVSREKKERFSLILESASTNQTSMYLCASSLDRVGATQHFGDGTRLSIL.

This sequence joins TRBV19 and TRBJ2-5; 9 bases line up with TRBD1. The V segment lost 5 bases and the J segment 11 bases; nucleotides outside the gene matches: 9. This CDR3 has 13 amino acids. Germline values: CDR1 LNHDA, CDR2 SQIVND (reference sequence). The CDR3 reads CASSQGQGREQYF. Here the CDR3 DNA reads TGTGCCAGTAGTCAAGGACAGGGGCGGGAGCAGTACTTC. Together with reference TRBV19 and TRBJ2-5, the CDR3 gives the full variable domain: DGGITQSPKYLFRKEGQNVTLSCEQNLNHDAMYWYRQDPGQGLRLIYYSQIVNDFQKGDIAEGYSVSREKKESFPLTVTSAQKNPTAFYLCASSQGQGREQYFGPGTRLLVL.

The rearrangement links TRBV20-1 to TRBJ2-1; D remains ambiguous. The CDR3 has 11 residues. Germline V lookup: CDR1 DFQATT, CDR2 SNEGSKA (reference sequence). Trimming cost V 5 bases and J 9 bases, with 11 bases left between them. The CDR3 protein is CSAPRLGEQFF. The CDR3 DNA reads as TGCAGTGCTCCCCGATTGGGTGAGCAGTTCTTC.

V and J are TRBV7-3 and TRBJ2-6, with TRBD2 matching 9 bases. CDR3 length: 17 residues. CDR1 is SGHTA and CDR2 is FQGTGA in the germline V gene. V trimming: 5 bases; J trimming: 0 bases; junction bases outside the gene matches: 5. CDR3 coding DNA: TGTGCCAGCAGCCTACTAGCGGGCTACTCTGGGGCCAACGTCCTGACTTTC. This codes for CASSLLAGYSGANVLTF.

The rearrangement joins TRBV25-1 to TRBJ2-1; D remains unclear. In germline, CDR1 is MGHDK, CDR2 SYGVNS. This CDR3 spans 15 amino acids. The ends were cut back, 3 bases at V and 1 base at J, with 10 bases in the middle. CDR3 residues: CASSEASKSYNEQFF. CDR3 DNA sequence: TGTGCCAGCAGTGAGGCTTCTAAGTCCTACAATGAGCAGTTCTTC.

This clone has a single count. The chain recombines TRBV4-2 with TRBJ2-7; either TRBD1 or TRBD2 may fit D (5 bases each). CDR1 is LGHNA, CDR2 YNFKEQ, per germline. The V and J ends lost 1 base and 2 bases respectively, with 12 bases between them. CDR3 length: 15 residues. CDR3 loop: CASSQGSGDPYEQYF. The DNA of the CDR3 is TGTGCCAGCAGCCAAGGGTCCGGGGACCCCTACGAGCAGTACTTC.

This chain connects TRBV15 to TRBJ2-5, with 12 nucleotides matching TRBD2. The CDR3 loop spans 17 amino acids. V lost 1 base to trimming and J lost 4 bases; unmatched junction nucleotides: 7. Germline assignment: CDR1 LNHNV and CDR2 YYDKDF (reference sequence). CDR3 region: CATSRGSSGRAIETQYF. The CDR3, as DNA: TGTGCCACCAGCAGAGGCTCTAGCGGGAGGGCCATAGAGACCCAGTACTTC.

This chain joins TRBV5-6 and TRBJ1-6; TRBD1 matches 9 bases. Germline CDR1 SGHDT, CDR2 YYEEEE. Trimming removed 4 bases from V and 10 bases from J; junction bases left unmatched: 9. CDR3 length: 15 residues. CDR3: CASSGWDRAGSPLHF. CDR3 in DNA: TGTGCCAGCAGCGGGTGGGACAGGGCCGGATCACCCCTCCACTTT.

The chain joins TRBV4-2 to TRBJ1-4; 8 bases match TRBD1. This CDR3 region has 16 residues. The trim removed 4 bases at V and 6 bases at J, leaving 10 bases unmatched. Germline CDR1 and CDR2: LGHNA and YNFKEQ. As DNA, the CDR3 is TGTGCCAGCAGCCCCACGGGGGGACAGGCATATGAAAAACTGTTTTTT. This translates into CASSPTGGQAYEKLFF.

This sequence joins TRBV18 and TRBJ2-7; D is perhaps TRBD1 or TRBD2 (5 bases each). The CDR3 runs to 15 residues. Trimming stripped 3 bases from V and 6 bases from J, with 18 bases between. Germline V lookup: CDR1 KGHSH, CDR2 LQKENI. The CDR3 loop reads CASSPSRGVLGEQYF. The CDR3, as DNA: TGTGCCAGCTCACCGAGTAGGGGAGTATTGGGCGAGCAGTACTTC.

The gene calls are TRBV5-1 and TRBJ1-1; tentatively, D is TRBD1 (5 bases). V was pared by 0 bases and J by 2 bases, with 8 bases between. The CDR3 has 14 amino acids. Germline V gene sequence: CDR1 SGHRS, CDR2 YFSETQ. CDR3 protein: CASSLVGGNTEAFF. The DNA for the CDR3 is TGCGCCAGCAGCTTGGTTGGGGGAAACACTGAAGCTTTCTTT. The full variable domain, with the rest looked up from reference TRBV5-1 and TRBJ1-1, is KAGVTQTPRYLIKTRGQQVTLSCSPISGHRSVSWYQQTPGQGLQFLFEYFSETQRNKGNFPGRFSGRQFSNSRSEMNVSTLELGDSALYLCASSLVGGNTEAFFGQGTRLTVV.

CDR3 protein: CAWSPGVSTYEQYF. CDR3 DNA sequence: TGTGCCTGGAGTCCTGGGGTAAGCACCTACGAGCAGTACTTC. The chain is built from TRBV30 and TRBJ2-7; D is uncertain. The CDR3 totals 14 residues. CDR1 and CDR2 from the germline V gene are GTSNPN and SVGIG (reference sequence). V was trimmed by 2 bases and J by 2 bases, leaving 13 bases between them.

Remarks on this clone: The junction departs from germline at one end; a sequencing error may be responsible. The rearrangement joins TRBV4-2 to TRBJ1-5, with D hard to call. Germline V gene sequence: CDR1 LGHNA, CDR2 YNFKEQ. The CDR3 loop spans 15 amino acids. This chain's CDR3 is CTSSQDYGGNRPQHF. The CDR3 coding sequence is TGTACCAGCAGCCAAGATTACGGCGGTAATCGGCCCCAGCATTTT.

The chain combines TRBV5-4 with TRBJ2-7; 15 nucleotides align to TRBD2. In germline, CDR1 is SGHNT, CDR2 YYREEE (reference sequence). With 4 bases clipped from V and 1 base from J, the junction kept 6 bases outside the gene matches. The CDR3 spans 17 residues. CDR3 nucleotides: TGTGCCAGCAGCCCGGGACTAGCGGGAGGATCTTCCTACGAGCAGTACTTC. Translating gives CASSPGLAGGSSYEQYF.

The chain recombines TRBV9 with TRBJ2-2; possibly TRBD1 for D (5 bases). V dropped 4 bases and J dropped 0 bases, with 16 bases sitting between them. CDR1 is SGDLS and CDR2 is YYNGEE in the germline V gene. The CDR3 spans 17 residues. The DNA of the CDR3 is TGTGCCAGCAGCTCCCGCGCCTCGACAGCGAACACCGGGGAGCTGTTTTTT. This encodes CASSSRASTANTGELFF.

This chain uses TRBV15 with TRBJ2-7; weak D call: TRBD2 (5 bases). CDR1 and CDR2 (germline): LNHNV, YYDKDF (reference sequence). V was cut by 0 bases and J by 4 bases, with 13 bases left in between. The CDR3 is 15 residues long. CDR3 coding DNA: TGTGCCACCAGCAGAGAAGCCGGACGGGGTTACGAGCAGTACTTC. Translation: CATSREAGRGYEQYF. The full variable domain, rest sourced from reference TRBV15 and TRBJ2-7, is DAMVIQNPRYQVTQFGKPVTLSCSQTLNHNVMYWYQQKSSQAPKLLFHYYDKDFNNEADTPDNFQSRRPNTSFCFLDIRSPGLGDTAMYLCATSREAGRGYEQYFGPGTRLTVT.

This chain joins TRBV4-1 and TRBJ1-1; no definite D call. This CDR3 has 14 residues. V was pared by 1 base and J by 0 bases, with 6 bases between. In germline, CDR1 is MGHRA, CDR2 YSYEKL. The DNA for the CDR3 is TGCGCCAGCAGCCAAGCCGGGGTGAACACTGAAGCTTTCTTT. Its translation is CASSQAGVNTEAFF.

V usage is TRBV6-5 and J usage is TRBJ2-1, with 10 bases matching TRBD2. This CDR3 is built from 15 residues. Germline V gene data show CDR1 as MNHEY and CDR2 as SVGAGI. V shed 5 bases and J 0 bases; nucleotides not matched to a gene: 1. Here the CDR3 reads CASSTSGNSYNEQFF. The CDR3, as DNA: TGTGCCAGCAGTACTAGCGGGAACTCCTACAATGAGCAGTTCTTC.

The V and J genes are TRBV28 and TRBJ2-7; 10 positions match TRBD1. V lost 5 bases, J lost 0 bases, and 13 bases stayed unmatched. The length of the CDR3 is 18 residues. From germline, CDR1 is MDHEN and CDR2 SYDVKM. The CDR3 coding sequence is TGTGCCAGCAGTCCTCGGGGGGACAGGGGACTAAGCTCCTACGAGCAGTACTTC. Translated: CASSPRGDRGLSSYEQYF.

The CDR3 sequence is CASSFRADEQYF. CDR3 DNA sequence: TGTGCCAGCAGCTTCCGGGCGGACGAGCAGTACTTC. The V and J genes are TRBV7-9 and TRBJ2-7; D not resolved. This CDR3 comprises 12 residues. The V gene lost 3 bases and the J gene lost 5 bases, with 8 bases spanning the gap. CDR1 is SEHNR and CDR2 is FQNEAQ in the germline V gene (reference sequence).